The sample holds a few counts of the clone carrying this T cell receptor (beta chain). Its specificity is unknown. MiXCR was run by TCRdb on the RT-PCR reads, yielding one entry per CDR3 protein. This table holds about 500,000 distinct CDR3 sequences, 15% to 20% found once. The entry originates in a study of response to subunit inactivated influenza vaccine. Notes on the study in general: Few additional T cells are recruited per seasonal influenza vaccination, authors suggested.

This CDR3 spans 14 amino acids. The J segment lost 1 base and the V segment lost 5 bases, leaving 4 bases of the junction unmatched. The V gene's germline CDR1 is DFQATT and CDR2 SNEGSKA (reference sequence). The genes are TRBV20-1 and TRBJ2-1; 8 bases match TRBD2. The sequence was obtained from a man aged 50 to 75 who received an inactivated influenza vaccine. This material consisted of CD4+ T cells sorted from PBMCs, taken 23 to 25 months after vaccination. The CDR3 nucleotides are TGCAGTGCTGTAGCGGGAAGGTCCTACAATGAGCAGTTCTTC. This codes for CSAVAGRSYNEQFF.